The next 11 T cell receptor beta chains were all read from a single sample in a study of T cells expressing NK-cell markers. From its re-call of the 5' RACE reads, TCRdb lists each CDR3 protein once, without DNA. Its clone listing holds 400,000 or so distinct CDR3 sequences. The sample taken for sequencing was blood T cells: a sorted CD56 or NKG2C T cell subset, CD4+ or CD8+ T cells, or bulk PBMC T cells (not recorded which). The origin of the receptors is a woman aged 50 to 60 in good health.

V usage is TRBV7-3 and J usage is TRBJ2-3; lacking DNA, the TRBD1 call made by TCRdb goes unchecked. The CDR3 is 13 residues long. Per the germline V gene, CDR1 is SGHTA and CDR2 is FQGTGA. The CDR3 sequence: CASSLKGRDTQYF. Variable domain in full (rest from reference TRBV7-3 and TRBJ2-3): GAGVSQTPSNKVTEKGKYVELRCDPISGHTALYWYRQSLGQGPEFLIYFQGTGAADDSGLPNDRFFAVRPEGSVSTLKIQRTERGDSAVYLCASSLKGRDTQYFGPGTRLTVL.

The CDR3 here is CAIRGATGPVNNEQFF. The rearrangement joins TRBV10-3 to TRBJ2-1; TCRdb's D gene call, TRBD2, goes unchecked for lack of DNA. Germline V CDR1 and CDR2: ENHRY, SYGVKD. There are 16 residues in the CDR3.

The V gene is TRBV14, the J gene TRBJ1-2. This CDR3 contains 13 residues. Germline assignment: CDR1 SGHDN and CDR2 FVKESK. CDR3 amino acids: CASSQEIVGGYTF.

This sequence joins TRBV15 and TRBJ1-3. Germline loops: CDR1 LNHNV, CDR2 YYDKDF (reference sequence). This CDR3 spans 17 amino acids. CDR3 residues: CATSRDFDRFSGNTIYF.

The CDR3 sequence is CASSQRTVLQFF. This chain connects TRBV3-1 to TRBJ2-1; absent DNA, TCRdb's TRBD1 call cannot be checked. Germline assignment: CDR1 LGHDT and CDR2 YNNKEL (reference sequence). This CDR3 is built from 12 residues.

The chain uses TRBV7-2 and TRBJ2-3. CDR3 length: 14 residues. Germline values: CDR1 SGHTA, CDR2 FQGNSA. Here the CDR3 reads CASSLVPVRNTQYF.

The V gene is TRBV29-1, the J gene TRBJ2-5; as DNA is missing, the TRBD1 call by TCRdb cannot be tested. The CDR3 is made up of 13 amino acids. Germline loops: CDR1 SQVTM, CDR2 ANQGSEA. CDR3 in amino acids: CSVEGPGWETQYF. The whole variable domain, remainder taken from reference TRBV29-1 and TRBJ2-5, is SAVISQKPSRDICQRGTSLTIQCQVDSQVTMMFWYRQQPGQSLTLIATANQGSEATYESGFVIDKFPISRPNLTFSTLTVSNMSPEDSSIYLCSVEGPGWETQYFGPGTRLLVL.

The chain is built from TRBV7-9 and TRBJ2-1; the D gene TCRdb calls, TRBD1, cannot be checked with no DNA. Germline V gives CDR1 SEHNR, CDR2 FQNEAQ (reference sequence). The CDR3 has 15 amino acids. CDR3 loop: CASSPLGAEYNEQFF.

V gene TRBV10-1 combines with J gene TRBJ2-7; TCRdb names TRBD1, which stays unverified in the absence of DNA. The germline V gene encodes CDR1 WNHNN and CDR2 SYGVQD (reference sequence). The CDR3 has 16 amino acids. CDR3 amino acids: CASSESRGGGRDEQYF.

The CDR3 sequence is CASLWRGNTEAFF. V gene TRBV16 combines with J gene TRBJ1-1. In germline, CDR1 is KGHSY, CDR2 FQNENV. The CDR3 loop spans 13 amino acids.

The rearrangement links TRBV12-3 or TRBV12-4 to TRBJ2-1; TCRdb's D gene call, TRBD2, goes unchecked for lack of DNA. The CDR3 has 17 residues. Here the CDR3 reads CASSPRTSGSTYNEQFF.